Listed below are T cell receptor beta chains from one sample, sequenced in a study of cytomegalovirus exposure and HLA in healthy donors. Measured with immunoSEQ multiplex PCR; TCRdb has only the in-frame clones, and not every one. This sample has some 150,000 clones, with about four fifths found just once. Sequencing used PBMCs. These receptors came from a male donor in good health and CMV-seronegative. The CDR3 runs from the conserved cysteine through the conserved F or W. The order of the fields is clone size, J gene, V gene, D gene, CDR3 DNA, CDR3 protein. A D gene is named only where the DNA matches it firmly. Clone size is shown for a subset of rows, as once, few, many or a class of expanded clone.

size: -; J: TRBJ2-1; V: TRBV2; D: -; DNA: TGTGCCAGCAGTGCCGAACTAGCCCCCTACAATGAGCAGTTCTTC; CDR3: CASSAELAPYNEQFF
size: -; J: TRBJ1-2; V: TRBV7-7; D: -; DNA: TGTGCTAGCAGCCCCCCGGCGGACTTACTCCGGGGCTACACCTTC; CDR3: CASSPPADLLRGYTF
size: -; J: TRBJ2-7; V: TRBV14; D: TRBD1; DNA: TGTGCCAGCAGCCAGACTTTTTTCTATATGGGACAGGACGCCTACGAGCAGTACTTC; CDR3: CASSQTFFYMGQDAYEQYF
size: -; J: TRBJ2-3; V: TRBV6-4; D: -; DNA: TGTGCCAGCAGTGAGGGGGCATACGATACGCAGTATTTT; CDR3: CASSEGAYDTQYF
size: -; J: TRBJ2-7; V: TRBV4-3; D: TRBD1; DNA: TGCGCCAGCAGCCAATCCGGGACAGGTAGCTACGAGCAGTACTTC; CDR3: CASSQSGTGSYEQYF
size: -; J: TRBJ2-2; V: TRBV7-6; D: TRBD2; DNA: TGTGCCAGCAGCTTAGGAGCGGGGAGCGGGGAGCTGTTTTTT; CDR3: CASSLGAGSGELFF
size: -; J: TRBJ2-4; V: TRBV7-2; D: -; DNA: TGTGCCAGCAGTAGTTGGGAGAAAAACATTCAGTACTTC; CDR3: CASSSWEKNIQYF
size: -; J: TRBJ1-5; V: TRBV4-1; D: -; DNA: TGCGCCAGCAGCCAAGTACGCGGGAATCAGCCCCAGCATTTT; CDR3: CASSQVRGNQPQHF
size: -; J: TRBJ2-1; V: TRBV4-2; D: -; DNA: TGTGCCAGCAGCCAAGGTGCCCTGCGGCGCGAGCAGTTCTTC; CDR3: CASSQGALRREQFF
size: -; J: TRBJ1-1; V: TRBV5-1; D: -; DNA: TGCGCCAGCAGACAGGCCTCAATGAACACTGAAGCTTTCTTT; CDR3: CASRQASMNTEAFF
size: -; J: TRBJ1-1; V: TRBV18; D: -; DNA: TGTGCCAGCTCCCTAGGGGGTACGAACACTGAAGCTTTCTTT; CDR3: CASSLGGTNTEAFF
size: -; J: TRBJ2-1; V: TRBV12-5; D: TRBD2; DNA: TGTGCTAGTGGTTTGGCAAGGACTAGCGGGGGGTTCAATGAGCAGTTCTTC; CDR3: CASGLARTSGGFNEQFF
size: -; J: TRBJ1-4; V: TRBV10-3; D: -; DNA: TGTGCCATCAGTGAGCGGGCAGGGGCCCTCAACGGGGAAAAACTGTTTTTT; CDR3: CAISERAGALNGEKLFF
size: -; J: TRBJ1-5; V: TRBV5-5; D: -; DNA: TGTGCCAGCAGTGACGGACAGTCCTATCAGCCCCAGCATTTT; CDR3: CASSDGQSYQPQHF
size: -; J: TRBJ2-2; V: TRBV25-1; D: -; DNA: TGTGCCAGCAGTTCCCCTACTAGATTTGTCGGGGAGCTGTTTTTT; CDR3: CASSSPTRFVGELFF
size: -; J: TRBJ2-5; V: TRBV27; D: TRBD2; DNA: TGTGCCAGCAGAGGACTAGCGGGGGCCCCTGGAGAGACCCAGTACTTC; CDR3: CASRGLAGAPGETQYF
size: few; J: TRBJ1-1; V: TRBV9; D: TRBD1; DNA: TGTGCCAGAGACAGGGTCACTGAAGCTTTCTTT; CDR3: CARDRVTEAFF
size: -; J: TRBJ1-2; V: TRBV7-9; D: -; DNA: TGTGCCAGCAGCCCCCTGGGAGGTGCGGGTAACTTC; CDR3: CASSPLGGAGNF
size: -; J: TRBJ1-4; V: TRBV27; D: -; DNA: TGTGCCAGCAGTTTCCGGGGGGTTGCAACTAATGAAAAACTGTTTTTT; CDR3: CASSFRGVATNEKLFF
size: -; J: TRBJ1-1; V: TRBV13; D: -; DNA: TGTGCCAGCAGCCAGACTGAAGCTTTCTTT; CDR3: CASSQTEAFF
size: -; J: TRBJ1-6; V: TRBV11-1; D: -; DNA: TGTGCCAGCAGCTTAGTACAGCCGACGAGCTCCTATAATTCACCCCTCCACTTT; CDR3: CASSLVQPTSSYNSPLHF
size: -; J: TRBJ1-1; V: TRBV7-9; D: -; DNA: TGTTCCAGCAGCGTTCGTCAGGGTAACACTGAAGCTTTCTTT; CDR3: CSSSVRQGNTEAFF
size: few; J: TRBJ1-5; V: TRBV5-1; D: TRBD1; DNA: TGCGCCAGCAGCCCCACAGGGGTCAACAATCAGCCCCAGCATTTT; CDR3: CASSPTGVNNQPQHF
size: -; J: TRBJ2-2; V: TRBV5-1; D: -; DNA: TGCGCCAGCAGCTCGGAGGGAGGACAGAACACCGGGGAGCTGTTTTTT; CDR3: CASSSEGGQNTGELFF
size: -; J: TRBJ2-7; V: TRBV6-1; D: -; DNA: TGTGCCAGCAGGGCCGGGGGAGAGTACGAGCAGTACTTC; CDR3: CASRAGGEYEQYF
size: -; J: TRBJ1-4; V: TRBV7-9; D: TRBD1; DNA: TGTGCCAGCAGCTTAGGCAGGGGGCAGTCTGCAACTAATGAAAAACTGTTTTTT; CDR3: CASSLGRGQSATNEKLFF
size: once; J: TRBJ2-5; V: TRBV5-3; D: -; DNA: TGTGCCAGAACCCCTTGTGGGGAGGCCCAGTACTTC; CDR3: CARTPCGEAQYF
size: -; J: TRBJ1-3; V: TRBV6-5; D: -; DNA: TGTGCCAGCAGTTCAACAGGGCCTAACTCTGGAAACACCATATATTTT; CDR3: CASSSTGPNSGNTIYF
size: -; J: TRBJ1-2; V: TRBV5-1; D: -; DNA: TGCGCCAGCCAGTCGTTAACGAACTATGGCTACACCTTC; CDR3: CASQSLTNYGYTF
size: few; J: TRBJ2-5; V: TRBV7-9; D: -; DNA: TGTGCCAGCAGCTTATTAGACAGCCAAGAGACCCAGTACTTC; CDR3: CASSLLDSQETQYF
size: -; J: TRBJ1-5; V: TRBV6-1; D: TRBD1; DNA: TGTGCCAGCATTCCGGGACAGGGAGGTCTCCAGCCCCAGCATTTT; CDR3: CASIPGQGGLQPQHF
size: -; J: TRBJ1-2; V: TRBV30; D: -; DNA: TGCGCCGGAACCCGGACAGCCGGAAACGGCTACACCTTC; CDR3: CAGTRTAGNGYTF
size: -; J: TRBJ2-3; V: TRBV5-1; D: -; DNA: TGCGCCAGCAGCTTCACGGGGGGCGGCACAGATACGCAGTATTTT; CDR3: CASSFTGGGTDTQYF
size: -; J: TRBJ2-1; V: TRBV5-4; D: TRBD2; DNA: TGTGCCAGCAGTGAGACTAGCGGGAGTCAGTACAATGAGCAGTTCTTC; CDR3: CASSETSGSQYNEQFF
size: once; J: TRBJ2-7; V: TRBV7-9; D: TRBD2; DNA: TGTGCCAGCAGCTCCGTAGCGGGGGGCCCCTACGAGCAGTACTTC; CDR3: CASSSVAGGPYEQYF
size: -; J: TRBJ2-5; V: TRBV4-2; D: TRBD2; DNA: TGTGCCAGCAGCCAAGATACTAGCGGATACCAAGAGACCCAGTACTTC; CDR3: CASSQDTSGYQETQYF
size: few; J: TRBJ1-1; V: TRBV2; D: -; DNA: TGTGCCCGGGGGGGGCAGGACCAATTCGTGGTCACTGAAGCTTTCTTT; CDR3: CARGGQDQFVVTEAFF
size: -; J: TRBJ1-4; V: TRBV19; D: -; DNA: TGTGCCAGTAGTACCGTGGGACTCTTTAACGAAAAACTGTTTTTT; CDR3: CASSTVGLFNEKLFF
size: -; J: TRBJ1-4; V: TRBV7-9; D: -; DNA: TGTGCCAGCAGCTTACCCACAGTCTATGAAAAACTGTTTTTT; CDR3: CASSLPTVYEKLFF
size: -; J: TRBJ2-1; V: TRBV7-6; D: TRBD2; DNA: TGTGCCAGCAGCTTAAGGCGGGGGAGCTCCTACAATGAGCAGTTCTTC; CDR3: CASSLRRGSSYNEQFF
size: few; J: TRBJ1-1; V: TRBV18; D: -; DNA: TGTGCCAGCTCACAGGGGAGGGGGACTGAAGCTTTCTTT; CDR3: CASSQGRGTEAFF
size: -; J: TRBJ2-1; V: TRBV5-4; D: TRBD2; DNA: TGTGCCAGCAACCGCGGGACTAGCGGGAGGGGATCCTACAATGAGCAGTTCTTC; CDR3: CASNRGTSGRGSYNEQFF
size: -; J: TRBJ1-1; V: TRBV19; D: -; DNA: TGTGCCAGTAGGCAGGGGCGAAACACTGAAGCTTTCTTT; CDR3: CASRQGRNTEAFF
size: -; J: TRBJ2-6; V: TRBV7-3; D: -; DNA: TGTGCCAGCAGTAGCTCTGGGGCCAACGTCCTGACTTTC; CDR3: CASSSSGANVLTF
size: -; J: TRBJ1-1; V: TRBV5-1; D: -; DNA: TGCGCCAGCAGCTTGGATTCGGGACACCCTGAAGCTTTCTTT; CDR3: CASSLDSGHPEAFF
size: -; J: TRBJ1-1; V: TRBV19; D: -; DNA: TGTGCCAGTAGTCCGGACGACAGGAGGAACACTGAAGCTTTCTTT; CDR3: CASSPDDRRNTEAFF
size: once; J: TRBJ1-2; V: TRBV7-8; D: -; DNA: TGTGCCAGCAGCTCAGCCCCCCGGTATGGCTACACCTTC; CDR3: CASSSAPRYGYTF
size: -; J: TRBJ1-1; V: TRBV6-5; D: -; DNA: TGTGCCAGCGGACAAGGCGTTGAAGCTTTCTTT; CDR3: CASGQGVEAFF
size: -; J: TRBJ1-1; V: TRBV5-4; D: TRBD1; DNA: TGTGCCAGCAGCTTGACAGGGGGCGCGAACACTGAAGCTTTCTTT; CDR3: CASSLTGGANTEAFF
size: -; J: TRBJ2-1; V: TRBV7-3; D: TRBD2; DNA: TGTGCCAGCAGCCCTCGGGAGGCGGGAGGGGTTTACAATGAGCAGTTCTTC; CDR3: CASSPREAGGVYNEQFF
size: -; J: TRBJ2-2; V: TRBV19; D: TRBD2; DNA: TGTGCCAGTAGTATAGACTCCGGGACTAGTACTTCCGGGGAGCTGTTTTTT; CDR3: CASSIDSGTSTSGELFF
size: few; J: TRBJ2-5; V: TRBV7-2; D: TRBD2; DNA: TGTGCCAGCAGCTTAGTACTAGCGGGGGGTAGCCAAGAGACCCAGTACTTC; CDR3: CASSLVLAGGSQETQYF